Following are 22 T cell receptor beta chains from one sample sequenced in a study of response to subunit inactivated influenza vaccine. MiXCR was run by TCRdb on the RT-PCR reads, yielding one entry per CDR3 protein. The sample consists of about 780,000 distinct CDR3 sequences, less than 20% of them appearing once. The sample consisted of PBMCs from blood, taken approximately 5 days after vaccination. Receptors were obtained from a man aged 50 to 59 who received an inactivated influenza vaccine.

The chain carries TRBV20-1 and TRBJ2-5; D may be TRBD1 or TRBD2 (5 bases each). V was shortened by 4 bases and J by 4 bases, with 10 bases between the two germline ends. The CDR3 contains 12 residues. Germline values: CDR1 DFQATT, CDR2 SNEGSKA (reference sequence). CDR3 in amino acids: CSAKTGGETQYF. CDR3 DNA: TGCAGTGCTAAAACTGGGGGAGAGACCCAGTACTTC.

This chain joins TRBV20-1 and TRBJ1-6, with D perhaps matching TRBD1 (5 bases). The V gene's germline CDR1 is DFQATT and CDR2 SNEGSKA (reference sequence). V lost 0 bases and J lost 8, with 14 bases in between. This CDR3 region has 15 residues. In nucleotides, the CDR3 is TGCAGTGCTAGAGAGTGGGACTGGGGGGATTCACCCCTCCACTTT. Encoded protein: CSAREWDWGDSPLHF.

V and J are TRBV7-6 and TRBJ2-3; 12 bases map to TRBD2. Germline-derived CDR1 and CDR2 are SGHVS and FNYEAQ. Germline trimming cut 1 base from V and 4 bases from J; bases unmatched to any gene: 9. This CDR3 is built from 18 residues. This CDR3 is CASSLVLAGGPRADTQYF. Written as DNA, the CDR3 is TGTGCCAGCAGCTTAGTCCTAGCGGGGGGGCCAAGGGCAGATACGCAGTATTTT.

The CDR3 coding sequence is TGTGCCAGCAGCTTAACCGGCACACCGGGCAATGAGCAGTTCTTC. It is translated as CASSLTGTPGNEQFF. The genes are TRBV7-3 and TRBJ2-1; D is undetermined. The CDR3 is made up of 15 amino acids. Germline V gene lookup returns CDR1 SGHTA and CDR2 FQGTGA. Trimming stripped 0 bases from V and 6 bases from J, with 12 bases between.

This clonotype was seen more than once but under ten times. The gene calls are TRBV12-3 or TRBV12-4 and TRBJ2-4, with D unresolved. The germline V and J ends were trimmed by 6 bases and 8 bases, with 14 bases remaining between them. The CDR3 has 13 residues. The CDR3 sequence is CASSTEPEDIQYF. CDR3 coding DNA: TGTGCCAGCAGCACCGAGCCAGAGGACATTCAGTACTTC.

The rearrangement joins TRBV11-2 to TRBJ2-7, with 16 bases aligning to TRBD2. Germline V gene lookup returns CDR1 SGHAT and CDR2 FQNNGV. The CDR3 has 18 residues. V gave up 5 bases and J gave up 0 bases; unmatched junction bases: 7. CDR3 protein: CASSTGLAGGIISYEQYF. As DNA, the CDR3 is TGTGCCAGCAGCACGGGACTAGCGGGGGGGATAATCTCCTACGAGCAGTACTTC.

The chain recombines TRBV7-2 with TRBJ2-7; D ambiguous. This CDR3 has 15 residues. Per the germline V gene, CDR1 is SGHTA and CDR2 is FQGNSA. V was pared by 2 bases and J by 4 bases, with 15 bases between. CDR3 protein: CASSLTLFRNYEQYF. The CDR3 DNA is TGTGCCAGCAGCTTAACTCTTTTCAGAAATTACGAGCAGTACTTC.

This clonotype was counted ten times or more. The V gene is TRBV5-6, the J gene TRBJ1-2, with D possibly TRBD1 on 5 matching bases. The CDR3 is 14 amino acids. In germline, CDR1 is SGHDT, CDR2 YYEEEE. Trimming shortened V by 3 bases and J by 3 bases, and 12 bases separated the two germline ends. The CDR3 reads CASSSHSGHYGYTF. As DNA, the CDR3 is TGTGCCAGCAGCTCCCATTCAGGGCACTATGGCTACACCTTC.

This clonotype was counted between two and nine times. The chain carries TRBV5-1 and TRBJ2-3; 8 positions match TRBD1. CDR3 length: 15 amino acids. The germline CDR1 and CDR2 sequences are SGHRS and YFSETQ. Trimming at V came to 4 bases and at J to 7 bases, leaving 11 bases not matched to a gene. For the CDR3, the DNA is TGCGCCAGCAGCCCCCTGGACAGGGTCACTTATACGCAGTATTTT. It yields the protein CASSPLDRVTYTQYF.

This chain uses TRBV6-5 with TRBJ2-2; TRBD1 agrees at 10 bases. CDR1 MNHEY and CDR2 SVGAGI come from the germline V gene. The J segment lost 7 bases and the V segment lost 2 bases, leaving 10 bases of the junction unmatched. The CDR3 is made up of 17 amino acids. The CDR3 region is CASSYQPGQGIGGELFF. CDR3 bases: TGTGCCAGCAGTTACCAACCGGGACAGGGGATCGGCGGGGAGCTGTTTTTT.

This clonotype turned up a few times. The genes are TRBV30 and TRBJ2-7; 9 bases line up with TRBD2. There are 15 residues in the CDR3. The germline gives CDR1 GTSNPN, CDR2 SVGIG (reference sequence). The junction had 9 bases not matched to a gene; V was cut back by 6 bases and J by 0 bases. CDR3 sequence: CACCGGGGNSYEQYF. Here the CDR3 DNA reads TGTGCCTGTTGCGGGGGGGGCGGAAACTCCTACGAGCAGTACTTC.

CDR3 in amino acids: CASSFPGGQSTAQHF. In DNA, the CDR3 is TGTGCCAGCAGTTTCCCCGGAGGGCAGTCGACAGCCCAGCATTTT. V and J are TRBV6-5 and TRBJ1-5, with D possibly matching TRBD1 (5 bases). This CDR3 region has 15 residues. From germline, CDR1 is MNHEY and CDR2 SVGAGI. V was shortened by 4 bases and J by 11 bases, with 21 bases between the two germline ends.

This clonotype came up a few times. V and J are TRBV12-3 or TRBV12-4 and TRBJ1-1; the match to TRBD1 covers 8 bases. Unmatched junction bases numbered 17, after V lost 5 bases and J lost 9 bases. This CDR3 has 16 amino acids. The CDR3 here is CASSPSRGTGPPQAFF. CDR3 coding DNA: TGTGCCAGCAGTCCCTCACGTGGGACAGGCCCCCCACAAGCTTTCTTT.

This clonotype came up a few times. The chain couples TRBV9 to TRBJ2-7, with D possibly being TRBD2 (7 bases). The CDR3 has 16 amino acids. The germline V gene encodes CDR1 SGDLS and CDR2 YYNGEE. V lost 0 bases and J 5 bases, leaving 18 bases between the germline ends. CDR3 sequence reads: CASSVGRGGGFDEQYF. The CDR3 region has the DNA TGTGCCAGCAGCGTAGGCCGAGGGGGAGGGTTCGACGAGCAGTACTTC.

V gene TRBV20-1 combines with J gene TRBJ2-5, with TRBD2 as a possible D gene (7 bases). V dropped 6 bases and J dropped 2 bases, with 16 bases sitting between them. The CDR3 length is 14 residues. CDR1 is DFQATT, CDR2 SNEGSKA, per germline (reference sequence). In DNA, the CDR3 is TGCAGTGCAACCGGGGGGCCGAGTCAAGAGACCCAGTACTTC. This encodes CSATGGPSQETQYF.

V usage is TRBV20-1 and J usage is TRBJ2-1; 10 nucleotides agree with TRBD1. Germline CDR1 DFQATT, CDR2 SNEGSKA (reference sequence). There are 15 residues in the CDR3. The junction had 10 bases not matched to a gene; V was cut back by 6 bases and J by 5 bases. CDR3 sequence reads: CSAAPPGQGNNEQFF. The CDR3 region has the DNA TGCAGTGCGGCCCCGCCGGGACAGGGGAACAATGAGCAGTTCTTC.

This clonotype was seen a few times. The V call is TRBV24-1, the J call TRBJ2-2; D is possibly TRBD2 (5 bases). The germline gives CDR1 KGHDR, CDR2 SFDVKD. Trimming took 7 bases from V and 5 from J, leaving 13 bases between them. This CDR3 region has 14 residues. The CDR3 DNA sequence: TGTGCCACCAGACCGACGGACTCAACCGGGGAGCTGTTTTTT. Amino acids: CATRPTDSTGELFF.

This clonotype was recorded once. This rearrangement joins TRBV7-9 to TRBJ2-5; D uncertain. The V end lost 5 bases, the J end lost 5 bases, and 15 bases lay between the germline ends. The germline CDR1 and CDR2 sequences are SEHNR and FQNEAQ (reference sequence). The CDR3 has 14 residues. The DNA of the CDR3 is TGTGCCAGCAGCCATGCGGTGGGCTTGGAGACCCAGTACTTC. Translated, it gives CASSHAVGLETQYF. Looking up the rest from reference TRBV7-9 and TRBJ2-5 gives the full variable domain: DTGVSQNPRHKITKRGQNVTFRCDPISEHNRLYWYRQTLGQGPEFLTYFQNEAQLEKSRLLSDRFSAERPKGSFSTLEIQRTEQGDSAMYLCASSHAVGLETQYFGPGTRLLVL.

This clonotype has at least ten counts. The chain carries TRBV29-1 and TRBJ2-1; weak D call: TRBD2 (6 bases). With 7 bases removed from V and 12 bases from J, the gap between germline ends came to 22 bases. The CDR3 consists of 13 residues. Germline assignment: CDR1 SQVTM and CDR2 ANQGSEA. The CDR3 is CSAKGLTAGGQFF. CDR3 nucleotide sequence: TGCAGCGCCAAGGGACTGACGGCCGGCGGGCAGTTCTTC.

In this sample, this clonotype turned up a few times. This chain uses TRBV4-2 with TRBJ2-6; no definite D call. Germline-derived CDR1 and CDR2 are LGHNA and YNFKEQ. V lost 4 bases, J lost 0 bases, and 10 bases lay in between. The CDR3 runs 16 residues. In DNA form, the CDR3 reads TGTGCCAGCAGCCGAATCGGGTACTCTGGGGCCAACGTCCTGACTTTC. Encoded protein: CASSRIGYSGANVLTF.

In this sample, this clonotype turned up a few times. The J gene is TRBJ2-3, the V gene TRBV28; TRBD2 agrees at 11 bases. This CDR3 comprises 16 residues. Trimming cost V 5 bases and J 5 bases; bases outside gene matches: 9. Germline V gives CDR1 MDHEN, CDR2 SYDVKM. This CDR3 reads CASSPIAGGSRDTQYF. The CDR3 DNA sequence: TGTGCCAGCAGTCCAATAGCGGGAGGGTCAAGAGATACGCAGTATTTT.

This clonotype has ten or more counts. The chain couples TRBV20-1 to TRBJ2-3; D is unclear. Germline CDR1 reads DFQATT; CDR2 reads SNEGSKA (reference sequence). With 5 bases removed from V and 1 base from J, the gap between germline ends came to 4 bases. The CDR3 totals 11 residues. CDR3 amino acids: CSADRTDTQYF. Written as DNA, the CDR3 is TGCAGTGCTGATCGCACAGATACGCAGTATTTT.